The 6 T cell receptor beta chains listed next were all sequenced from one sample in a study of response to subunit inactivated influenza vaccine. A single record per CDR3 protein comes from TCRdb applying MiXCR to the RT-PCR reads. The table shows about 480,000 distinct CDR3 sequences, with approximately 11% occurring only once. The source was PBMCs from blood, collected roughly 46 days after vaccination. The receptor set was obtained from a middle-aged man who received an inactivated influenza vaccine.

This clonotype has a handful of counts. V and J are TRBV7-9 and TRBJ2-1, with a tentative D call TRBD2 (5 bases). Deletions cut 4 bases from V and 4 bases from J, with 14 bases between. This CDR3 spans 15 amino acids. Germline loops: CDR1 SEHNR, CDR2 FQNEAQ (reference sequence). The CDR3 reads CASSSTPRGYNEQFF. The CDR3 nucleotides read TGTGCCAGCAGCTCCACCCCACGAGGGTACAATGAGCAGTTCTTC.

The rearrangement uses TRBV4-2 and TRBJ1-1, with a possible D match to TRBD1 (5 bases). The V and J ends lost 4 bases and 0 bases respectively, with 18 bases between them. Germline values: CDR1 LGHNA, CDR2 YNFKEQ. The CDR3 has 17 amino acids. Here the CDR3 DNA reads TGTGCCAGCAGCCGCGATACGGGGGGTCTTATGAACACTGAAGCTTTCTTT. Its translation: CASSRDTGGLMNTEAFF.

J is TRBJ2-5 and V is TRBV5-1; 8 nucleotides align to TRBD1. After removal of 2 bases from V and 5 bases from J, the junction contained 8 bases not matched to a gene. The CDR3 is made up of 15 amino acids. Germline lookup yields CDR1 SGHRS and CDR2 YFSETQ. As DNA, the CDR3 is TGCGCCAGCAGCTTCACAGGGGGTAGTGGTGAGACCCAGTACTTC. As protein: CASSFTGGSGETQYF.

This clonotype appeared a single time. V gene TRBV4-1 combines with J gene TRBJ2-1, with 14 positions matching TRBD2. V lost 8 bases, J lost 7 bases, and 4 bases stayed unmatched. The CDR3 covers 14 residues. Per the germline V gene, CDR1 is MGHRA and CDR2 is YSYEKL. CDR3 DNA: TGCGCCAGCGGGGGACTAGCGGGAGTGAATGAGCAGTTCTTC. Its translation: CASGGLAGVNEQFF.

The table lists this clonotype with many counts. The chain links TRBV5-1 to TRBJ2-1; 8 bases agree with TRBD1. Germline lookup yields CDR1 SGHRS and CDR2 YFSETQ. The V gene end was trimmed by 0 bases and the J gene end by 5 bases; junction bases not matched to a gene: 7. The CDR3 is 16 amino acids. In DNA, the CDR3 is TGCGCCAGCAGCTTGGAGGGGACAGGTTGGCACAATGAGCAGTTCTTC. Amino acids: CASSLEGTGWHNEQFF.

This clonotype occurred many times. This rearrangement joins TRBV18 to TRBJ2-7, with D unresolved. Trimming left V 2 bases short and J 2 bases short, with 4 bases between. CDR3 length: 12 amino acids. CDR1 and CDR2 (germline): KGHSH, LQKENI. The CDR3 nucleotides are TGTGCCAGCTCACCAAGGACCTACGAGCAGTACTTC. Protein: CASSPRTYEQYF.